This T cell receptor beta chain was obtained from a study of OX40 agonist ivuxolimab in advanced cancers. For the study at large: In this trial design, patients received ivuxolimab intravenously at 0.01 to 10 mg/kg every 2 weeks. General study findings and limits: Part of the nonresponder group also had normalized T-cell clonal expansion that was low. Relative to CD4+, CD8+ T cells held more expanded clones on average.

TCRdb keeps only in-frame clones here, not all; method: immunoSEQ multiplex PCR. The table shows about 41,000 clones, with over 75% occurring only once. The CDR3 runs to 15 residues. Trimming cost V 5 bases and J 2 bases; bases outside gene matches: 6. CDR1 SGHVS and CDR2 FQNEAQ come from the germline V gene. To note about this clone: The target antigen is unknown.

This clonotype originated in an adult with an advanced solid tumor such as melanoma, head and neck, liver or kidney cancer. The rearrangement joins TRBV7-8 to TRBJ1-1, with 9 bases matching TRBD1. This specimen was CD4+ or CD8+ T cells sorted from blood, taken in a trial of the OX40 agonist ivuxolimab. The CDR3 spells CASSGRTGANTEAFF. The DNA of the CDR3 is TGTGCCAGCAGCGGCCGGACAGGGGCCAACACTGAAGCTTTCTTT.